This T cell receptor beta chain was captured by sequencing in a study of beta chain features in type 1 diabetes. Regarding the study as a whole: Shorter TCRB CDR3s, moderately but significantly so, were found in Type 1 diabetes patients in all four CD4+ subsets. Individuals with type 1 diabetes displayed fewer insertions and more deletions at VDJ junctions.

The table lists this clone with a few counts. Its antigen remains unidentified. The CDR3 runs 11 residues. Germline CDR1 and CDR2: SGHTS and YDEGEE. V gave up 1 base and J gave up 7 bases, with 3 bases separating them. Expressed TCRB transcripts were sequenced, since all the RNA that had been isolated was reverse transcribed. Only in-frame clones appear in the TCRdb table, and some are missing; sequencing was by immunoSEQ multiplex PCR. This sample yields hundreds of thousands of clones, of which around an eighth are seen a single time; approximately 0.042% belongs to the top ten. The rearrangement joins TRBV5-8 to TRBJ2-1; D remains unclear. This TCR was sampled from a man between 18 and 35 years old with type 1 diabetes. The sequenced sample consisted of naive CD4+ T cells from blood. The CDR3 is CASSLYNEQFF. In nucleotides, the CDR3 is TGTGCCAGCAGCTTGTATAATGAGCAGTTCTTC.